This is a list of T cell receptor beta chains from one sample in a study of human thymus T cells. Sequencing used immunoSEQ multiplex PCR; TCRdb keeps in-frame clones, though not all of them. The sample yields around 120,000 clones, more than 90% seen once. Sequencing used thymus tissue. The receptors stem from a boy under three years old with a congenital heart defect but otherwise immunologically healthy. CDR3s include the opening cysteine and the closing phenylalanine or tryptophan. A D gene is named only where the DNA matches it firmly. The size of a clone is reported for some rows only, either as once, few or many, or as a class for expanded clones.

D gene,clone size,V gene,J gene,CDR3 protein,CDR3 DNA
TRBD2,.,TRBV2,TRBJ2-3,CASSVPGRGSTDTQYF,TGTGCCAGCAGTGTGCCGGGGCGGGGGAGCACAGATACGCAGTATTTT
.,.,TRBV10-1,TRBJ2-6,CASTTRSQGRSFSHSGANVLTF,TGCGCCAGCACCACGCGATCACAAGGTAGAAGTTTCTCCCACTCTGGGGCCAACGTCCTGACTTTC
.,once,TRBV4-1,TRBJ1-1,CASSQSLTWNTEAFF,TGCGCCAGCAGCCAATCGTTAACATGGAACACTGAAGCTTTCTTT
TRBD2,.,TRBV27,TRBJ2-3,CASSSRGLAGPRRTDTQYF,TGTGCCAGCAGTTCTCGGGGACTAGCGGGGCCCCGCCGCACAGATACGCAGTATTTT
.,.,TRBV20-1,TRBJ1-2,CSASPGQGYTF,TGCAGTGCTAGTCCTGGACAGGGCTACACCTTC
.,once,TRBV10-1,TRBJ1-6,CASSAGRTNSPLHF,TGCGCCAGCAGTGCGGGCAGGACTAATTCACCCCTCCACTTT
.,.,TRBV6-1,TRBJ1-5,CARTDSHSNQPQHF,TGTGCCAGGACCGACAGCCATAGCAATCAGCCCCAGCATTTT
.,.,TRBV12-2,TRBJ2-7,CASRIRLGSKGYEQYF,TGTGCAAGTCGCATACGACTCGGTTCGAAGGGATACGAGCAGTACTTC
.,.,TRBV4-1,TRBJ1-1,CASSPRRVTTEAFF,TGCGCCAGCAGCCCACGAAGGGTAACCACTGAAGCTTTCTTT
TRBD1,.,TRBV11-2,TRBJ1-4,CASSLTGQGGEKLFF,TGTGCCAGCAGCTTAACGGGACAGGGGGGTGAAAAACTGTTTTTT
TRBD2,.,TRBV6-6,TRBJ2-1,CASRVAGGPYNEQFF,TGTGCCAGCAGGGTAGCGGGGGGGCCCTACAATGAGCAGTTCTTC
.,.,TRBV29-1,TRBJ1-2,CSVGGRRDYGYTF,TGCAGCGTTGGGGGGCGCCGTGACTATGGCTACACCTTC
.,.,TRBV11-2,TRBJ2-7,CASSLVTRKQYF,TGTGCCAGCAGCTTAGTGACCCGTAAGCAGTACTTC
.,.,TRBV5-1,TRBJ1-2,CASRDSNYGYTF,TGCGCCAGCAGAGACAGTAACTATGGCTACACCTTC
.,.,TRBV18,TRBJ2-1,CASSPGRAGAYNEQFF,TGTGCCAGCTCACCAGGGAGGGCAGGGGCCTACAATGAGCAGTTCTTC
.,once,TRBV15,TRBJ1-2,CATSRVSATYGYTF,TGTGCCACCAGCAGAGTTTCAGCGACCTATGGCTACACCTTC
.,.,TRBV9,TRBJ1-2,CASTRKGRSYGYTF,TGTGCCAGCACCAGGAAGGGCAGAAGTTATGGCTACACCTTC
.,.,TRBV19,TRBJ1-4,CASWRGRLGEKLFF,TGTGCCAGTTGGCGGGGGAGGTTGGGCGAAAAACTGTTTTTT
.,.,TRBV4-3,TRBJ2-7,CASSQDRGAQYEQYF,TGCGCCAGCAGCCAAGACCGAGGGGCACAGTACGAGCAGTACTTC
.,once,TRBV28,TRBJ2-7,CASSPPQRAYEQYF,TGTGCCAGCAGTCCCCCACAACGGGCCTACGAGCAGTACTTC
.,once,TRBV11-3,TRBJ1-6,CASSLTGSAYNSPLHF,TGTGCCAGCAGCTTAACCGGATCAGCCTATAATTCACCCCTCCACTTT
TRBD2,.,TRBV4-2,TRBJ2-7,CASSLGLAGGTYEQYF,TGTGCCAGCAGCCTCGGACTAGCGGGGGGGACCTACGAGCAGTACTTC
.,.,TRBV28,TRBJ1-5,CASSSQGGSNQPQHF,TGTGCCAGCAGTTCTCAAGGCGGCAGCAATCAGCCCCAGCATTTT
.,.,TRBV2,TRBJ2-1,CASRDYNEQFF,TGTGCCAGCAGGGACTACAATGAGCAGTTCTTC
.,.,TRBV5-8,TRBJ1-2,CASSSINTVYYGYTF,TGTGCCAGCAGCTCAATAAACACCGTTTACTATGGCTACACCTTC
TRBD1,once,TRBV4-1,TRBJ2-5,CASSLRPGGETQYF,TGCGCCAGCAGCCTTCGACCAGGGGGTGAGACCCAGTACTTC
.,.,TRBV15,TRBJ1-2,CATSRTERGGYGYTF,TGTGCCACCAGCAGAACCGAGAGGGGTGGCTATGGCTACACCTTC
.,.,TRBV7-2,TRBJ2-5,CASSLGPAAQETQYF,TGTGCCAGCAGCTTAGGTCCGGCAGCCCAAGAGACCCAGTACTTC
TRBD2,.,TRBV6-1,TRBJ2-3,CASRLTSSGTDTQYF,TGTGCCAGCAGGTTGACTAGCAGTGGCACAGATACGCAGTATTTT
.,.,TRBV7-8,TRBJ2-7,CASSEGGAAPYEQYF,TGTGCCAGCAGCGAAGGCGGGGCAGCACCCTACGAGCAGTACTTC
.,.,TRBV6-5,TRBJ1-6,CASSPAGSYNSPLHF,TGTGCCAGCAGTCCCGCGGGGTCCTATAATTCACCCCTCCACTTT
TRBD1,.,TRBV4-2,TRBJ1-5,CASSHQGAPSNQPQHF,TGTGCCAGCAGCCATCAGGGGGCCCCTAGCAATCAGCCCCAGCATTTT
TRBD1,once,TRBV10-3,TRBJ1-2,CATSCHPGQGGANYGYTF,TGTGCCACCTCGTGTCACCCGGGACAGGGGGGGGCTAACTATGGCTACACCTTC
TRBD1,.,TRBV4-1,TRBJ2-1,CASSQDGREGQGNEQFF,TGCGCCAGCAGCCAAGATGGTAGGGAGGGACAGGGGAATGAGCAGTTCTTC
.,.,TRBV19,TRBJ2-2,CASSPGHLTGELFF,TGTGCCAGTAGCCCCGGACACCTCACCGGGGAGCTGTTTTTT
.,.,TRBV9,TRBJ1-2,CASSVDFSLNYGYTF,TGTGCCAGCAGCGTAGATTTCAGCCTTAACTATGGCTACACCTTC
TRBD2,.,TRBV19,TRBJ2-1,CASNGTSGPEQFF,TGTGCCAGTAACGGGACTAGCGGGCCCGAGCAGTTCTTC
.,.,TRBV6-1,TRBJ1-5,CASRGGRNQPQHF,TGTGCCAGCAGGGGGGGTCGCAATCAGCCCCAGCATTTT
.,.,TRBV27,TRBJ2-3,CASSLTGYTDTQYF,TGTGCCAGCAGTTTAACCGGTTACACAGATACGCAGTATTTT
TRBD1,.,TRBV7-8,TRBJ1-5,CASSPMSRDRDQPQHF,TGTGCCAGCAGCCCCATGTCCCGGGACAGGGATCAGCCCCAGCATTTT
.,.,TRBV4-3,TRBJ2-3,CASSLIDSSSTDTQYF,TGCGCCAGCAGCCTGATCGACTCTTCTAGCACAGATACGCAGTATTTT
TRBD2,.,TRBV4-1,TRBJ2-1,CASSQERGWPKRGYGNEQFF,TGCGCCAGCAGCCAAGAGCGGGGGTGGCCCAAGCGGGGCTATGGGAATGAGCAGTTCTTC
.,.,TRBV5-1,TRBJ2-5,CASTPQSTEETQYF,TGCGCCAGCACCCCGCAGTCGACTGAAGAGACCCAGTACTTC
TRBD2,.,TRBV27,TRBJ2-1,CASSFGLAGGRPLRFF,TGTGCCAGCAGTTTCGGATTAGCGGGGGGCCGCCCTCTCCGGTTCTTC
.,.,TRBV4-1,TRBJ1-4,CASSQEQGREKLFF,TGCGCCAGCAGCCAAGAACAGGGACGTGAAAAACTGTTTTTT
.,.,TRBV29-1,TRBJ2-7,CSVPGALDHEQYF,TGCAGCGTGCCCGGGGCCTTGGACCACGAGCAGTACTTC
.,.,TRBV4-3,TRBJ1-3,CASSQGGALRDTIYF,TGCGCCAGCAGCCAGGGGGGGGCCCTAAGGGACACCATATATTTT
.,.,TRBV5-4,TRBJ1-1,CASSVRGNTEAFF,TGTGCCAGCAGCGTTAGGGGGAACACTGAAGCTTTCTTT
TRBD1,.,TRBV2,TRBJ1-5,CASSLRDRGLLSNQPQHF,TGTGCCAGCAGTCTCCGAGACAGGGGACTTTTGAGCAATCAGCCCCAGCATTTT
.,few,TRBV21-1,TRBJ1-1,CASTLMGAVNTEAFF,TGTGCCAGCACCCTAATGGGTGCAGTGAACACTGAAGCTTTCTTT
.,.,TRBV5-1,TRBJ2-1,CASSLTVLSSYNEQFF,TGCGCCAGCAGCTTGACTGTTCTGAGTTCCTACAATGAGCAGTTCTTC
.,.,TRBV28,TRBJ1-2,CASSGQDFAGGYTF,TGTGCCAGCAGTGGGCAGGATTTTGCGGGCGGCTACACCTTC
TRBD1,.,TRBV2,TRBJ1-2,CASSAGTGPGYTF,TGTGCCAGCAGTGCCGGGACAGGGCCTGGCTACACCTTC
.,.,TRBV28,TRBJ1-2,CASSFLGGAANYGYTF,TGTGCCAGCAGTTTCCTCGGAGGGGCGGCTAACTATGGCTACACCTTC
.,.,TRBV28,TRBJ1-4,CASSSPPEKLFF,TGTGCCAGCAGTTCTCCCCCAGAAAAACTGTTTTTT